Here is one TCR beta chain with its context. Its matching antigen is unknown. This entry comes from a study of cytomegalovirus exposure and HLA in healthy donors. Study summary: Around 85 million unique TCRs from HLA-typed donors were held in an early data release.

Study findings and constraints: Using the classifier, cytomegalovirus status was reportedly diagnosed with high specificity and sensitivity. The CMV antigen specificity of a few CMV-associated chains was confirmed through in vitro analysis.

PCR employed 60 Vbeta and 13 Jbeta primers. Assay: immunoSEQ multiplex PCR; the TCRdb copy retains only in-frame clones and omits some. The table lists 110,000 to 150,000 clones, approximately 74% of them singletons. The CDR3 runs 15 residues. Germline CDR1 MNHEY, CDR2 SMNVEV (reference sequence). Deletions cut 6 bases from V and 5 bases from J, with 16 bases between. The sequence came from a man aged 18 to 30 in good health and CMV-seropositive. The V call is TRBV27, the J call TRBJ1-4; D is undetermined. The material sequenced was PBMCs. The DNA for the CDR3 is TGTGCCAGCAGACACCGGGAGGCCGGAAATGAAAAACTGTTTTTT. This encodes CASRHREAGNEKLFF.